These 9 T cell receptor beta chains came from one sample sequenced in a study of T cells in Graves' hyperthyroidism and ophthalmopathy. Researchers took RNA transcripts and amplified the TCR beta CDR3 regions from them. First-round RT-PCR targeting the TCR CDR3 was performed with the HTBI primer set. TCRdb re-called the multiplex PCR reads through MiXCR, storing one row per CDR3 protein. This table holds around 97,000 distinct CDR3 sequences, 40% to 50% found once. The sequenced sample was blood. The receptors originated from a man between 40 and 49 years old with Graves' hyperthyroidism.

This chain's CDR3 is CASSLGMDYGYTF. In nucleotides, the CDR3 is TGCGCCAGCAGCTTGGGGATGGACTATGGCTACACCTTC. The J gene is TRBJ1-2, the V gene TRBV5-1; D is uncertain. CDR1 and CDR2 (germline): SGHRS, YFSETQ. The CDR3 has 13 amino acids. V dropped 0 bases and J dropped 3 bases, with 6 bases sitting between them.

The rearrangement links TRBV24-1 to TRBJ2-7; tentative D call: TRBD2 (6 bases). Germline CDR1 and CDR2: KGHDR and SFDVKD. There are 15 residues in the CDR3. V was pared by 7 bases and J by 2 bases, with 17 bases between. The CDR3: CATSSPLAATYEQYF. The CDR3 DNA is TGTGCCACCAGCTCACCACTAGCAGCTACCTACGAGCAGTACTTC.

This clonotype was seen a single time. Given a much more abundant clone one base away, this may be a read error. The chain employs TRBV6-6 and TRBJ2-1, with no clear D. This CDR3 comprises 12 residues. Germline assignment: CDR1 MNHNY and CDR2 SVGAGI (reference sequence). CDR3: CASSPFFDEQLF. CDR3 sequence (DNA): TGTGCCAGCAGCCCGTTTTTTGATGAGCAGCTCTTC.

There are many counts of this clonotype. J is TRBJ2-1 and V is TRBV7-3; D unclear. The CDR3 loop spans 15 amino acids. Looked up from germline, CDR1 is SGHTA and CDR2 is FQGTGA. Trimming stripped 4 bases from V and 0 bases from J, with 10 bases between. CDR3 DNA: TGTGCCAGCAGCTCCAGCCGGACCTCCTACAATGAGCAGTTCTTC. It yields the protein CASSSSRTSYNEQFF.

The chain combines TRBV5-6 with TRBJ1-1; D might be TRBD1 (5 bases). Trimming took 1 base from V and 11 from J, leaving 15 bases between them. Germline V gives CDR1 SGHDT, CDR2 YYEEEE. CDR3 length equals 13 residues. Here the CDR3 reads CASSLSSRGRAFF. CDR3 in DNA: TGTGCCAGCAGCTTGTCCTCACGGGGCCGGGCTTTCTTT.

The table lists this clonotype with many counts. The chain carries TRBV9 and TRBJ2-7; 8 bases map to TRBD2. CDR3 size: 16 residues. In germline, CDR1 is SGDLS, CDR2 YYNGEE. V lost 0 bases and J lost 3; bases outside the gene matches: 8. CDR3 nucleotide sequence: TGTGCCAGCAGCGTAGCGGGAGGGGGAGATGGCTACGAGCAGTACTTC. This translates into CASSVAGGGDGYEQYF. The full variable domain, rest sourced from reference TRBV9 and TRBJ2-7, is DSGVTQTPKHLITATGQRVTLRCSPRSGDLSVYWYQQSLDQGLQFLIQYYNGEERAKGNILERFSAQQFPDLHSELNLSSLELGDSALYFCASSVAGGGDGYEQYFGPGTRLTVT.

This clonotype was seen many times. The chain has TRBV9 and TRBJ2-5; TRBD2 matches 9 bases. Germline trimming cut 6 bases from V and 3 bases from J; bases unmatched to any gene: 6. The CDR3 totals 14 residues. Per the germline V gene, CDR1 is SGDLS and CDR2 is YYNGEE. The CDR3 coding sequence is TGTGCCAGCAACTCGCGGGGGGGCAAAGAGACCCAGTACTTC. It translates to CASNSRGGKETQYF.

The chain combines TRBV15 with TRBJ1-2, with D unresolved. The V gene lost 3 bases and the J gene lost 4 bases, with 3 bases spanning the gap. Germline loops: CDR1 LNHNV, CDR2 YYDKDF (reference sequence). The length of the CDR3 is 11 residues. As DNA, the CDR3 is TGTGCCACCAGCAGGGGCTATGGCTACACCTTC. This sequence encodes CATSRGYGYTF.

The chain links TRBV29-1 to TRBJ2-3; the D gene is possibly TRBD1 (5 bases). The length of the CDR3 is 14 residues. Deletions cut 3 bases from V and 11 bases from J, with 21 bases between. Germline assignment: CDR1 SQVTM and CDR2 ANQGSEA. The DNA of the CDR3 is TGCAGCGTTGATTCACAGGAGACCTACAATGAGCAGTATTTT. Its translation: CSVDSQETYNEQYF.